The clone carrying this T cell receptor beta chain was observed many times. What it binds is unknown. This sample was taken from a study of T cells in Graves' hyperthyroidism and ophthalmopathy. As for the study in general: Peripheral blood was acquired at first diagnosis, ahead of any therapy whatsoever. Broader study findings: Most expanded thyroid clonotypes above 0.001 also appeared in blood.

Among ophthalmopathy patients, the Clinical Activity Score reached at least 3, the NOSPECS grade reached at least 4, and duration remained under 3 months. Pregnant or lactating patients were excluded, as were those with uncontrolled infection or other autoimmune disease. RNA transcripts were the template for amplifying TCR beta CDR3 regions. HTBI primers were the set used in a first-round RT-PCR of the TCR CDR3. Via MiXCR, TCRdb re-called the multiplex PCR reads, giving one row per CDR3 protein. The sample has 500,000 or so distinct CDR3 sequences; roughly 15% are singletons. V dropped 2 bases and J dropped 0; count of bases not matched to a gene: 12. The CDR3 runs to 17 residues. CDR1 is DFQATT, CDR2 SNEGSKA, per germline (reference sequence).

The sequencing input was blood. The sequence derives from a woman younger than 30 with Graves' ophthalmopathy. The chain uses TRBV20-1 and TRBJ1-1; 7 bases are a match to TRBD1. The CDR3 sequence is CSARPGQLPRLNTEAFF. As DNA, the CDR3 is TGCAGTGCTAGACCGGGACAGTTACCCAGGTTGAACACTGAAGCTTTCTTT.